This entry features one TCR beta chain sequence. TCRdb's table, derived via immunoSEQ multiplex PCR, lists solely in-frame clones and lacks some. The sample includes 300,000 to 450,000 clones, 75% to 90% of them seen just once. This record belongs to a study of blood T cell repertoires in COVID-19. This sequence was found in a woman aged 18-35 years with acute or convalescent COVID-19. The sequenced sample was peripheral blood.

The chain's CDR3 is CASSLAPGQGASNEKLFF. In nucleotides, the CDR3 is TGCGCCAGCAGCTTGGCCCCGGGACAGGGGGCGTCTAATGAAAAACTGTTTTTT. The rearrangement joins TRBV5-1 to TRBJ1-4; 12 bases fit TRBD1. The CDR3 sequence is 18 residues long. CDR1 and CDR2 from the germline V gene are SGHRS and YFSETQ. The V and J ends lost 0 bases and 3 bases, in that order; junction bases with no gene match: 6. The full variable domain, completed using reference TRBV5-1 and TRBJ1-4, is KAGVTQTPRYLIKTRGQQVTLSCSPISGHRSVSWYQQTPGQGLQFLFEYFSETQRNKGNFPGRFSGRQFSNSRSEMNVSTLELGDSALYLCASSLAPGQGASNEKLFFGSGTQLSVL.